The clone carrying this T cell receptor (beta chain) was seen a few times. Its antigen is currently unknown. The record originates from a study of T cell repertoires in cytomegalovirus infection. Study-level background: Based on public TCR beta signatures, there were indications of CMV infection and of a matching HLA type.

Findings and caveats of the study: Clonotype analysis showed dominance of the ex vivo response by HLA-C-restricted CMV-specific TCR beta clonotypes.

Using its own MiXCR run on the reads, TCRdb lists one record per CDR3 protein. The table includes around 800,000 distinct CDR3 sequences, around a third detected once. Germline V gene lookup returns CDR1 MNHEY and CDR2 SMNVEV (reference sequence). The CDR3 runs 15 residues. V was cut by 4 bases and J by 2 bases, with 12 bases left in between. The sample here was cultured CD8+ T cells from PBMCs, taken from culture after CMV antigen stimulation. The chain joins TRBV27 to TRBJ2-1; D possibly uses TRBD1 or TRBD2 (5 bases each). The sequence derives from a human donor in good health (CMV status not recorded). Some clones in this sample may be carry-over from other donors' samples. CDR3 sequence reads: CASSSGQRTYNEQFF. CDR3 bases: TGTGCCAGCAGTTCGGGGCAGAGGACCTACAATGAGCAGTTCTTC.